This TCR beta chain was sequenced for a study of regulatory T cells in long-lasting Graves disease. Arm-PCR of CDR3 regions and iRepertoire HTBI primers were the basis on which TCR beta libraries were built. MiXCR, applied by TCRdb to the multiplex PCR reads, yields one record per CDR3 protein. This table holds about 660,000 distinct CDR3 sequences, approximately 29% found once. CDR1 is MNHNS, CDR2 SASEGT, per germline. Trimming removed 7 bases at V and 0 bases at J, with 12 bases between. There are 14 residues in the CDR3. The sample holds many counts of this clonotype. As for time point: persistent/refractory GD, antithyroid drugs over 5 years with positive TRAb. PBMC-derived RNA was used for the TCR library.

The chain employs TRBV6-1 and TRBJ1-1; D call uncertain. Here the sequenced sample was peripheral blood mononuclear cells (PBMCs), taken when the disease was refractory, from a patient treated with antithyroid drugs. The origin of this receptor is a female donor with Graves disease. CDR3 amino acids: CASNNNVVNTEAFF. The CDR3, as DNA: TGTGCCAGCAACAACAACGTTGTGAACACTGAAGCTTTCTTT.